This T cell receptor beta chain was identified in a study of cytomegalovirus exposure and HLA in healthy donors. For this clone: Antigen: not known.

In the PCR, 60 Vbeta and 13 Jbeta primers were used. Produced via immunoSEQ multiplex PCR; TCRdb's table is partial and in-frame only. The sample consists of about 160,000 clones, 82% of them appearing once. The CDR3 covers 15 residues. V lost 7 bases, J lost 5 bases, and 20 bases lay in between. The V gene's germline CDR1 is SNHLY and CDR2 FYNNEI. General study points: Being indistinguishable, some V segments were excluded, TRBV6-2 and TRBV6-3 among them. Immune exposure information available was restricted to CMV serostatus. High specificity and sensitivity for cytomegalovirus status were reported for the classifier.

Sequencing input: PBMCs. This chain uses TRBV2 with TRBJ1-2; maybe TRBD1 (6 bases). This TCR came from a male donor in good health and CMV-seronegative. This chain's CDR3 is CASTEGGLGGYGYTF. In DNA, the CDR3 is TGTGCCAGCACAGAAGGTGGCTTAGGGGGTTATGGCTACACCTTC.